Described below is a single TCR beta chain sequence and its context. The CDR3 has 14 amino acids. The ends lost 6 bases at V and 5 bases at J; junction bases unmatched: 6. Germline loops: CDR1 SGHRS, CDR2 YFSETQ. These data belong to a study of blood T cell repertoires in COVID-19. Clones were sequenced by immunoSEQ multiplex PCR, and TCRdb holds only the in-frame ones, with some missing. The repertoire includes 150,000 to 180,000 clones, about four fifths of them detected once, and around 28% sits in the top ten. The sequenced material came from peripheral blood. The rearrangement uses TRBV5-1 and TRBJ2-5; 11 bases line up with TRBD2. The sequence derives from a woman between 55 and 75 years old with acute or convalescent COVID-19. CDR3 protein: CASNIAGGPETQYF. CDR3 coding DNA: TGCGCCAGCAACATAGCGGGGGGGCCTGAGACCCAGTACTTC. Full variable domain (outside the CDR3, taken from reference TRBV5-1 and TRBJ2-5): KAGVTQTPRYLIKTRGQQVTLSCSPISGHRSVSWYQQTPGQGLQFLFEYFSETQRNKGNFPGRFSGRQFSNSRSEMNVSTLELGDSALYLCASNIAGGPETQYFGPGTRLLVL.